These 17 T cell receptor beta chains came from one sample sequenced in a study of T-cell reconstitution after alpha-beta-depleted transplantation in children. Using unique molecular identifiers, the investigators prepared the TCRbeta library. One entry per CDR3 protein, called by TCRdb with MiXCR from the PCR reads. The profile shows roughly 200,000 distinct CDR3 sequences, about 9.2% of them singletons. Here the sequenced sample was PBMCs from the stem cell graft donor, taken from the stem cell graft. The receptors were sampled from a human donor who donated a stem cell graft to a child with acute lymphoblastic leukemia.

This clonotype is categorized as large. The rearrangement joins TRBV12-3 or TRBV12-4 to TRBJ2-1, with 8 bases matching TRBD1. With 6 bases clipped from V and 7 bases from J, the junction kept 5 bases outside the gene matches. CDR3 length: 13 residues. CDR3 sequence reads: CASSYRQGNEQFF. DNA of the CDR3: TGTGCCAGCAGCTACAGACAGGGGAATGAGCAGTTCTTC.

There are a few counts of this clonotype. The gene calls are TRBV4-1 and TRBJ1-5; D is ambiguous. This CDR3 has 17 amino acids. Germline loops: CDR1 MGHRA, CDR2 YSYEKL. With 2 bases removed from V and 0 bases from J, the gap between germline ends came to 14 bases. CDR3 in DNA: TGCGCCAGCAGCCAAAGACTGCCGGGTCCTAGCAATCAGCCCCAGCATTTT. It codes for CASSQRLPGPSNQPQHF.

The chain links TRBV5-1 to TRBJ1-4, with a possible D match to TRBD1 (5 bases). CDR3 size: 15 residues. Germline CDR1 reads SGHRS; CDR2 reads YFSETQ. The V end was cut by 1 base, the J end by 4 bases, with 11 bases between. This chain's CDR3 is CASSLQSRVNEKLFF. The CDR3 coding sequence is TGCGCCAGCAGCTTGCAGTCCAGGGTTAATGAAAAACTGTTTTTT.

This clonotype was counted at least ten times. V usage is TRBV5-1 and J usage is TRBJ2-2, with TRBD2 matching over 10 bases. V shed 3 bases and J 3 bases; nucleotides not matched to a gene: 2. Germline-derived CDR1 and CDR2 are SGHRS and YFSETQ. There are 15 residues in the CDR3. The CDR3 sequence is CASSSGTSDTGELFF. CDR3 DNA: TGCGCCAGCAGCTCGGGGACTAGCGACACCGGGGAGCTGTTTTTT.

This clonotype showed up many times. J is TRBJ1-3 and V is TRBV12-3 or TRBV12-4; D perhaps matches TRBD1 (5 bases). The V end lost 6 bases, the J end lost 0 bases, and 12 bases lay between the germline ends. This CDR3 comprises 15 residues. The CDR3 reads CASRPDSFSGNTIYF. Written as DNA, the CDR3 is TGTGCCAGCAGGCCAGACAGCTTCTCTGGAAACACCATATATTTT.

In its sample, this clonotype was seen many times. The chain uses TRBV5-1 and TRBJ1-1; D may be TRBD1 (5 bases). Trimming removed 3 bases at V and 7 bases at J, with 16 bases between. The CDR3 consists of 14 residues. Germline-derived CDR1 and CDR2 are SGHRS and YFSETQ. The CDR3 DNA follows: TGCGCCAGCAGCTCCGGTGGACAATTCGGTGAAGCTTTCTTT. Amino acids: CASSSGGQFGEAFF.

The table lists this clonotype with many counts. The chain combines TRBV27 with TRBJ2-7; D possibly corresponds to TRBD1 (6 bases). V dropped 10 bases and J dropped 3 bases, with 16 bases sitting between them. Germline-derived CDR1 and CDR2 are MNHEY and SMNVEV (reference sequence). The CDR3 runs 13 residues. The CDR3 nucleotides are TGTGCCACCAGCCCTGGCAGGGGCTACGAGCAGTACTTC. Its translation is CATSPGRGYEQYF.

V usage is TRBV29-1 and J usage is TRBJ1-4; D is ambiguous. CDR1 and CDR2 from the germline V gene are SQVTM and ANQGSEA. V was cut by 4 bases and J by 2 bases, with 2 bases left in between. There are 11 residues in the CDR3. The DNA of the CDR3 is TGCAGCGTTGTGACTAATGAAAAACTGTTTTTT. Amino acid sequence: CSVVTNEKLFF.

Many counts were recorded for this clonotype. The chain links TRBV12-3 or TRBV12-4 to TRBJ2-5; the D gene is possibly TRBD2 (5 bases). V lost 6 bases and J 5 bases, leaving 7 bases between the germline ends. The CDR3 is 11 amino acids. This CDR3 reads CASSRGETQYF. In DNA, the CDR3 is TGTGCCAGCAGCCGAGGGGAGACCCAGTACTTC.

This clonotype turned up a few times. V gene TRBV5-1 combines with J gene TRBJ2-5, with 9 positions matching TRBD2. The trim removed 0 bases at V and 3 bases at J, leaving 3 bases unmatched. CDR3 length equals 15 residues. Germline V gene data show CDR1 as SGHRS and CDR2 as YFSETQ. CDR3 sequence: CASSLAVAGEETQYF. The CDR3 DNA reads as TGCGCCAGCAGCTTGGCGGTAGCGGGAGAAGAGACCCAGTACTTC. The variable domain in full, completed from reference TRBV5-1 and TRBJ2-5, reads KAGVTQTPRYLIKTRGQQVTLSCSPISGHRSVSWYQQTPGQGLQFLFEYFSETQRNKGNFPGRFSGRQFSNSRSEMNVSTLELGDSALYLCASSLAVAGEETQYFGPGTRLLVL.

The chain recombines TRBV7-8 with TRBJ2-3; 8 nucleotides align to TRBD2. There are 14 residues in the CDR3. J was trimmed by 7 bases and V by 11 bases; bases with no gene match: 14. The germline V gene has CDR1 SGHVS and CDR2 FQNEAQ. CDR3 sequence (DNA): TGTGCCTGTGCCCCCGGGGGGGCCGGGAATACGCAGTATTTT. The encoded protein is CACAPGGAGNTQYF.

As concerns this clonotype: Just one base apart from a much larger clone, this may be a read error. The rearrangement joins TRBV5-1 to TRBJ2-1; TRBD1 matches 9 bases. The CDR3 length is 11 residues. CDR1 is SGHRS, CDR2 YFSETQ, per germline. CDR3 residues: CASETGGERFF. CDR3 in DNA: TGCGCCAGCGAGACAGGGGGTGAGCGGTTCTTC.

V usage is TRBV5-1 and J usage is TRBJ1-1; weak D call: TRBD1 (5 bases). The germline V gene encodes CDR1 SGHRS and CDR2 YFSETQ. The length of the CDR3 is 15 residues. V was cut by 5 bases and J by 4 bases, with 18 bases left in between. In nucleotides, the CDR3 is TGCGCCAGCAGAATGCTTTCCGGGGGGGTCACTGAAGCTTTCTTT. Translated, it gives CASRMLSGGVTEAFF.

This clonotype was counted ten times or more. CDR3 nucleotides: TGTGCCAGCCCCCCCACAGGTTCCTGGGGCGGTGAGCAGTTCTTC. Translation: CASPPTGSWGGEQFF. This chain connects TRBV28 to TRBJ2-1; D might be TRBD1 (5 bases). The V gene's germline CDR1 is MDHEN and CDR2 SYDVKM. The CDR3 spans 15 residues. V lost 8 bases to trimming and J lost 9 bases, with 23 bases between them.

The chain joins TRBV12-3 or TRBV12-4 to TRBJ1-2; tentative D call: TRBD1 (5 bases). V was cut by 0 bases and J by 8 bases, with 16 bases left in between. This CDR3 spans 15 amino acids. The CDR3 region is CASSLAHQGFGGYTF. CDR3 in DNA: TGTGCCAGCAGTTTAGCCCATCAGGGTTTCGGAGGCTACACCTTC.

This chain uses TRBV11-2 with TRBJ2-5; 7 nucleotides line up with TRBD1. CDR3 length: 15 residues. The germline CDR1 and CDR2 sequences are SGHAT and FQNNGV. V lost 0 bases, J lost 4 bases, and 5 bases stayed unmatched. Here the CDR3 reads CASSLDFAGGETQYF. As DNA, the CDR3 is TGTGCCAGCAGCTTAGATTTCGCAGGGGGAGAGACCCAGTACTTC.

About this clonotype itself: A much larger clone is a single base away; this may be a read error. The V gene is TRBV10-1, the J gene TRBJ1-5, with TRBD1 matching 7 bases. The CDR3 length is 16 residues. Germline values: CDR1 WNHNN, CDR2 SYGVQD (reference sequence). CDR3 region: CTSSVGTANSNQPQHF. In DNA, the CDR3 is TGCACCAGCAGTGTTGGGACAGCGAATAGCAATCAGCCCCAGCATTTT.